This T cell receptor beta chain was recorded in a study of T cell responses to AZD1222 COVID-19 vaccine. Sequencing was performed with immunoSEQ multiplex PCR; in TCRdb, only in-frame clones are kept and a portion is missing. The table includes roughly 120,000 clones, 80% to 90% detected once. Per germline, CDR1 SNHLY and CDR2 FYNNEI. V gave up 3 bases and J gave up 4 bases, with 9 bases separating them. CDR3 size: 13 residues. The sample consisted of peripheral blood, taken on day 0 of AZD1222 vaccination. The sequence came from an adult in good health. This chain links TRBV2 with TRBJ2-5; D tentatively reads TRBD1 or TRBD2 (5 bases each). CDR3 amino acids: CASSEGDGETQYF. The CDR3 region has the DNA TGTGCCAGCAGTGAGGGGGACGGAGAGACCCAGTACTTC.